This T cell receptor beta chain was sequenced during a study of T cell changes during pregnancy in multiple sclerosis (dated by TCRdb to the late 2010s). Study-level background: The study examined how the T cell repertoire changed over the course of pregnancy in women with multiple sclerosis.

The method was the immunoSEQ multiplex PCR assay. This immuneACCESS table, as held by TCRdb, lists in-frame sequences with V and J called but not all clones. Of the missing ones, under half trace to an unresolved V gene in checked studies; the others have no known cause. The sample table shows 90,000 to 100,000 clones, and almost 95% are seen once. The ten biggest clones cover 2% to 2.5% of the sample. In its sample, this clone was seen once. Its antigen target is currently unknown. Base qualities are not provided; no much larger clone lies one nucleotide away. CDR1 and CDR2 were assigned from the germline V gene (reference sequence) as SEHNR and FQNEAQ. Relative to germline, V is missing 3 bases and J is missing 5 bases, with 6 bases of the junction outside any gene match. From cysteine to phenylalanine, the CDR3 is 14 amino acids long. The entry retains the CDR3 DNA only, 42 bases that are in frame from base 1.

The sample consisted of peripheral blood, taken in the third trimester of pregnancy. This receptor was taken from a female donor with multiple sclerosis, enrolled in a pregnancy study. The chain links TRBV7-9 with TRBJ2-7; 8 nucleotides in the junction match TRBD1. The DNA reads as follows: TGTGCCAGCAGCTTTGGACAGGGAGCTAACGAGCAGTACTTC. It is translated as CASSFGQGANEQYF.